These 20 T cell receptor beta chains share one sample of origin, sequenced in a study of T cells in Graves' hyperthyroidism and ophthalmopathy. RNA transcripts were the template for amplifying TCR beta CDR3 regions. HTBI primers were the set used in a first-round RT-PCR of the TCR CDR3. TCRdb re-called the multiplex PCR reads through MiXCR, storing one row per CDR3 protein. The sample holds around 200,000 distinct CDR3 sequences; 15% to 20% are singletons and the top ten take 25% to 30%. Sequenced input: blood. These receptors all come from a woman aged 45-65 years with Graves' hyperthyroidism.

The J gene is TRBJ2-7, the V gene TRBV6-5; D is unclear. Germline lookup yields CDR1 MNHEY and CDR2 SVGAGI. The CDR3 length is 13 residues. Trimming left V 5 bases short and J 3 bases short, with 11 bases between. CDR3 coding DNA: TGTGCCAGCAGTATATCGATCCGCTACGAGCAGTACTTC. This gives the protein CASSISIRYEQYF.

This clonotype has ten or more counts. V gene TRBV6-1 combines with J gene TRBJ2-3, with TRBD2 identical over 9 bases. The CDR3 is 15 residues long. Germline V CDR1 and CDR2: MNHNS, SASEGT. The V and J ends lost 10 bases and 4 bases, in that order; junction bases with no gene match: 12. The CDR3 region is CATLRGSGGPDTQYF. CDR3 nucleotides: TGTGCCACCTTAAGAGGGAGCGGGGGGCCAGATACGCAGTATTTT.

This clonotype was observed at least ten times. The CDR3 nucleotides read TGTGCCAGCAGTTTAGCATATGCCGGGTCTTTAACCGGGGAGCTGTTTTTT. Translation: CASSLAYAGSLTGELFF. This sequence joins TRBV12-3 or TRBV12-4 and TRBJ2-2, with D uncertain. V was cut by 0 bases and J by 5 bases, with 16 bases left in between. The CDR3 is 17 residues long.

A few counts support this clonotype. The chain is built from TRBV4-2 and TRBJ1-5, with D unresolved. Trimming left V 4 bases short and J 0 bases short, with 16 bases between. This CDR3 is built from 17 residues. CDR1 and CDR2 from the germline V gene are LGHNA and YNFKEQ. The CDR3 DNA is TGTGCCAGCAGCCCCGAACTCCATCCGGATAGCAATCAGCCCCAGCATTTT. Translating it yields CASSPELHPDSNQPQHF.

This clonotype has at least ten counts. This rearrangement joins TRBV11-2 to TRBJ2-2; 7 nucleotides line up with TRBD1. The ends lost 2 bases at V and 4 bases at J; junction bases unmatched: 4. CDR3 length equals 15 residues. Germline values: CDR1 SGHAT, CDR2 FQNNGV. CDR3: CASSLIPGGTGELFF. The CDR3 DNA follows: TGTGCCAGCAGCTTAATCCCAGGGGGCACCGGGGAGCTGTTTTTT.

This clonotype has a count of ten or more. The V call is TRBV28, the J call TRBJ1-2; 9 bases fit TRBD1. V dropped 5 bases and J dropped 7; count of bases not matched to a gene: 8. This CDR3 has 14 residues. In germline, CDR1 is MDHEN, CDR2 SYDVKM. CDR3 protein: CASSPTTGGFGYTF. The CDR3 coding sequence is TGTGCCAGCAGTCCTACAACAGGGGGCTTTGGCTACACCTTC.

The chain couples TRBV5-1 to TRBJ1-6; the D gene is possibly TRBD1 (6 bases). The V and J ends lost 3 bases and 3 bases respectively, with 13 bases between them. Germline assignment: CDR1 SGHRS and CDR2 YFSETQ. This CDR3 is built from 16 residues. The CDR3 DNA reads as TGCGCCAGCAGCTCCGGGGGAGGGGGCTATAATTCACCCCTCCACTTT. It codes for CASSSGGGGYNSPLHF. Full variable domain (outside the CDR3, taken from reference TRBV5-1 and TRBJ1-6): KAGVTQTPRYLIKTRGQQVTLSCSPISGHRSVSWYQQTPGQGLQFLFEYFSETQRNKGNFPGRFSGRQFSNSRSEMNVSTLELGDSALYLCASSSGGGGYNSPLHFGNGTRLTVT.

This clonotype was counted many times. The chain couples TRBV12-3 or TRBV12-4 to TRBJ2-1; 11 bases align to TRBD2. CDR3 length equals 14 residues. Trimming at V came to 6 bases and at J to 7 bases, leaving 5 bases not matched to a gene. CDR3 sequence: CASRSSGGHNEQFF. The DNA for the CDR3 is TGTGCCAGCAGGTCTAGCGGGGGGCATAATGAGCAGTTCTTC.

This clonotype appeared many times. V gene TRBV28 combines with J gene TRBJ1-5; 9 nucleotides agree with TRBD1. The germline V gene encodes CDR1 MDHEN and CDR2 SYDVKM. The CDR3 runs 14 residues. V trimming: 5 bases; J trimming: 7 bases; junction bases outside the gene matches: 6. CDR3 amino acids: CASSTTGGRQPQHF. In nucleotides, the CDR3 is TGTGCCAGCAGTACTACAGGGGGCCGACAGCCCCAGCATTTT.

This clonotype was picked up many times. J is TRBJ2-7 and V is TRBV7-9, with 8 bases matching TRBD2. The CDR3 is made up of 13 amino acids. The V gene's germline CDR1 is SEHNR and CDR2 FQNEAQ (reference sequence). The ends lost 5 bases at V and 6 bases at J; junction bases unmatched: 6. The CDR3 DNA reads as TGTGCCAGCAGCCCGGGGGGGAGTTCCGAGCAGTACTTC. This codes for CASSPGGSSEQYF.

Many counts were recorded for this clonotype. This chain joins TRBV19 and TRBJ1-2; D remains ambiguous. The germline V gene has CDR1 LNHDA and CDR2 SQIVND (reference sequence). Trimming took off 1 base at V and 4 bases at J, with 7 bases between the two ends. The CDR3 covers 13 residues. In DNA form, the CDR3 reads TGTGCCAGTAGTATAGGACACCCCTATGGCTACACCTTC. It encodes CASSIGHPYGYTF.

V and J are TRBV15 and TRBJ2-6; D is undetermined. V was clipped by 1 base and J by 3 bases, with 10 bases between them. The length of the CDR3 is 16 residues. Germline assignment: CDR1 LNHNV and CDR2 YYDKDF (reference sequence). In DNA form, the CDR3 reads TGTGCCACCAGCAGAGCACAACTTATTGGGGCCAACGTCCTGACTTTC. Translating gives CATSRAQLIGANVLTF.

Ten or more counts support this clonotype. This chain joins TRBV2 and TRBJ2-7, with D hard to call. V was pared by 7 bases and J by 3 bases, with 7 bases between. Germline CDR1 is SNHLY and CDR2 is FYNNEI. This CDR3 contains 11 residues. The CDR3 here is CASMENYEQYF. CDR3 DNA sequence: TGTGCCAGCATGGAGAACTACGAGCAGTACTTC.

This clonotype was recorded only once. The chain uses TRBV2 and TRBJ1-5; 7 bases map to TRBD1. The germline V gene encodes CDR1 SNHLY and CDR2 FYNNEI. CDR3 length: 14 residues. V lost 4 bases and J lost 7; bases outside the gene matches: 7. The CDR3 DNA follows: TGTGCCAGCAGTGGGGACAGCCGGGACCAGCCCCAGCATTTT. This encodes CASSGDSRDQPQHF.

This clonotype was observed at least ten times. This chain connects TRBV6-1 to TRBJ1-1; D call uncertain. This CDR3 contains 13 residues. Per germline, CDR1 MNHNS and CDR2 SASEGT. Trimming removed 6 bases at V and 9 bases at J, with 17 bases between. The CDR3 nucleotides are TGTGCCAGCAGCTATGGGGTTGGGAACAAAGCTTTCTTT. Translation gives CASSYGVGNKAFF.

This clonotype was counted only a few times. V is TRBV6-1 and J is TRBJ1-2, with no clear D. The CDR3 is 12 amino acids. The germline V and J ends were trimmed by 1 base and 8 bases, with 8 bases remaining between them. Germline CDR1 is MNHNS and CDR2 is SASEGT. The CDR3 is CASSEDRPGYTF. The DNA of the CDR3 is TGTGCCAGCAGTGAAGACAGACCAGGCTACACCTTC.

For this clonotype: A read error may explain this, as a much larger clone is one base away. V gene TRBV7-2 combines with J gene TRBJ1-3; perhaps TRBD1 as D (6 bases). The germline V gene encodes CDR1 SGHTA and CDR2 FQGNSA. The CDR3 consists of 14 residues. V was pared by 5 bases and J by 3 bases, with 11 bases between. The CDR3 region is CASSLSGDGNTIYF. The CDR3 nucleotides are TGTGCCAGCAGCCTCTCAGGGGATGGAAACACCATATATTTT.

This clonotype was detected many times. The genes are TRBV14 and TRBJ2-3; 10 positions agree with TRBD2. This CDR3 has 18 amino acids. Germline V gene lookup returns CDR1 SGHDN and CDR2 FVKESK. The V segment lost 0 bases and the J segment 4 bases; nucleotides outside the gene matches: 10. CDR3 protein: CASSQDVASGGSSDTQYF. CDR3 coding DNA: TGTGCCAGCAGCCAAGACGTGGCTAGCGGGGGTTCATCAGATACGCAGTATTTT.

The sample holds many counts of this clonotype. V gene TRBV10-3 combines with J gene TRBJ2-3; 9 bases are shared with TRBD1. Germline V gene sequence: CDR1 ENHRY, CDR2 SYGVKD. V lost 3 bases to trimming and J lost 4 bases; unmatched junction nucleotides: 8. This CDR3 is 16 amino acids long. CDR3 coding DNA: TGTGCCATCAGTGATCTTCCGGGACAGGGTGCAGATACGCAGTATTTT. This encodes CAISDLPGQGADTQYF.

In its sample, this clonotype was seen many times. V gene TRBV12-3 or TRBV12-4 combines with J gene TRBJ2-1, with D unclear. The V and J ends lost 1 base and 6 bases respectively, with 7 bases between them. This CDR3 has 13 amino acids. Written as DNA, the CDR3 is TGTGCCAGCAGTTTAGGTCATATCAATGAGCAGTTCTTC. Amino acid sequence: CASSLGHINEQFF.